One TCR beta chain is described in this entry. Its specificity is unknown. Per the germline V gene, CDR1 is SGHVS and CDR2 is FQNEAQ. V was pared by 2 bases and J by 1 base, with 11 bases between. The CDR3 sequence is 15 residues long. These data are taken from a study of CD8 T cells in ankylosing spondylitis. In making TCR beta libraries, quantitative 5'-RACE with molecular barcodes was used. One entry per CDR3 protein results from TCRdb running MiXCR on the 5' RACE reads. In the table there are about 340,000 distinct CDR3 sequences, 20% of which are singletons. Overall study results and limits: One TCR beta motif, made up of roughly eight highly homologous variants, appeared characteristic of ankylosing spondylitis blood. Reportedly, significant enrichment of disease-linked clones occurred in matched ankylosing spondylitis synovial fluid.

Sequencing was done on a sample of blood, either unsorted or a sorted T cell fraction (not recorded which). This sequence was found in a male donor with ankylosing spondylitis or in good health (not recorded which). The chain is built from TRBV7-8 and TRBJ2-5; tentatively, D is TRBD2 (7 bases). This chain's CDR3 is CASSLLAGAQETQYF. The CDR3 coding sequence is TGTGCCAGCAGCTTATTGGCGGGGGCCCAAGAGACCCAGTACTTC.